Reported below is one T cell receptor beta chain. Its antigen is as yet unknown. Profiling relied on immunoSEQ multiplex PCR, and the TCRdb table lists in-frame clones only, not all of them. The sample contains 75,000 to 100,000 clones, more than 80% of which appear only once. Thawed PBMCs were FACS-sorted into unstimulated CD4+CD25+CD127- regulatory T cells, CD4+CD25- non-regulatory cells, CD4 and CD8 cells. This sample stems from a study of Tregs in tolerant kidney transplant recipients. Study conclusions and caveats: This study did not directly address biological reproducibility. The small number of patients limits these findings pending further validation.

The receptor's source is a human donor in good health. The sample was CD8+ T cells from blood.

DNA of the CDR3: TGTGCCAGCAGTGAAGTCGTTAGTTCCCTCAATGAGCAGTTCTTC. Residues: CASSEVVSSLNEQFF. This chain uses TRBV6-1 with TRBJ2-1, with D unclear. The CDR3 is 15 residues long. The V end lost 1 base, the J end lost 6 bases, and 13 bases lay between the germline ends. CDR1 and CDR2 (germline): MNHNS, SASEGT.